The entry that follows covers one TCR beta chain sequence. Distinct nucleotide sequences in the sample also encode this CDR3. The V end was cut by 5 bases, the J end by 1 base, with 12 bases between. This CDR3 contains 15 residues. The V gene's germline CDR1 is SGHTA and CDR2 FQGTGA. PCR employed 60 Vbeta and 13 Jbeta primers. Under the authors' procedure: The count from a later analysis was some 83 million unique TCR beta chains, 9 million to 12 million of them shared. Clones were read by immunoSEQ multiplex PCR, and TCRdb kept only the in-frame ones, dropping some. The V and J calls and clone size come from that table; D and trimming were worked out from the DNA. The repertoire holds some 160,000 clones, with approximately 80% as singletons. This entry comes from a study of cytomegalovirus exposure and HLA in healthy donors.

The clonotype was recovered from a woman aged 45-65 years in good health and CMV-seronegative. The chain is built from TRBV7-3 and TRBJ1-3; D not certain. The sequenced sample was PBMCs. CDR3: CASSQESGSGNTIYF. CDR3 nucleotide sequence: TGTGCCAGCAGCCAGGAGTCGGGGTCTGGAAACACCATATATTTT.